This TCR beta chain was captured in a study of cytomegalovirus exposure and HLA in healthy donors. Study background: Earlier sequencing of approximately 200 million T cells yielded 100 million to 120 million unique TCR beta sequences. Inside one of the first data releases sat 85 million or so unique TCRs taken from HLA-typed donors.

The junction had 2 bases not matched to a gene; V was cut back by 0 bases and J by 2 bases. The CDR3 consists of 15 residues. CDR1 MNHNS and CDR2 SASEGT come from the germline V gene. Findings and limits, study-wide: Sequencing had likely introduced a cluster of highly shared sequence variants as an artifact. A later analysis linked a missense DCLRE1C variant to TCR beta V- and J-gene trimming.

The study ran its PCR with 60 Vbeta and 13 Jbeta primers. TCRdb's copy holds only in-frame clones and misses some; the assay was immunoSEQ multiplex PCR. Altogether 150,000 to 200,000 clones are present, approximately 75% being singletons, with the ten largest covering about 4%. Concerning this clone: The antigen is not known.

The chain has TRBV6-1 and TRBJ2-7; 9 bases are a match to TRBD1. Sequencing was done on a sample of PBMCs. The receptor was isolated from a young man in good health and CMV-seropositive. The CDR3 nucleotides read TGTGCCAGCAGTGAAGCCGGGACAGGGACCTACGAGCAGTACTTC. It yields the protein CASSEAGTGTYEQYF.